This T cell receptor (beta chain) was sequenced in a study of OX40 agonist ivuxolimab in advanced cancers. In the study overall: The study enrolled dose-escalation patients with hepatocellular carcinoma, melanoma, renal cell or head and neck cancer.

Of note for this clone: Its target is unknown.

Findings of the study overall: The study observed clonal expansion of CD4+ and CD8+ blood T cells by week 6 at 0.1 to 3.0 mg/kg. The work left the antigen specificity of expanded peripheral T cells undetermined.

The CDR3 spans 15 residues. The junction had 2 bases not matched to a gene; V was cut back by 2 bases and J by 6 bases. Germline V gene lookup returns CDR1 SGHTA and CDR2 FQGNSA. The assay was immunoSEQ multiplex PCR, and TCRdb's table has in-frame clones only and misses some. The profile covers tens of thousands of clones, with 80% to 85% appearing a single time and almost 4.5% taken by the ten largest. The V call is TRBV7-2, the J call TRBJ2-1; TRBD2 matches 12 bases. The sequenced sample was CD4+ or CD8+ T cells sorted from blood, obtained in a trial of the OX40 agonist ivuxolimab. This TCR derives from an adult with an advanced solid tumor such as melanoma, head and neck, liver or kidney cancer. CDR3 in amino acids: CASSLTSGGSNEQFF. The CDR3 bases are TGTGCCAGCAGCTTAACTAGCGGGGGGTCCAATGAGCAGTTCTTC.